This TCR beta chain was profiled in a study of blood T cells in healthy people across ages (dated by TCRdb to about 2015). Notes on the research overall: Template switching captured roughly one uniquely barcoded TCR beta cDNA molecule per two T cells in model experiments. Age-related changes in TCR beta repertoire diversity were measured in the study by deep sequencing normalized with unique cDNA molecular identifiers. Four age groups were formed from the donors: young (average 16 years), middle-aged (around 40), aged (approximately 60) and long-lived (around 82). To avoid experimental bias, donors of different ages were spread randomly across the sequencing lanes. For two donors (one aged 18 to 30 and one aged 80 or older), the study analyzed two additional independent replicas of 1 million unique cDNA reads from the same blood draw.

The germline V gene (reference sequence) provides CDR1 SGHKS and CDR2 YYEKEE. The CDR3 covers 15 residues, taking in both the cysteine and the phenylalanine. Just the 45-base CDR3 DNA is kept, in frame starting at base 1. V sheds 1 base and J sheds 2 bases, leaving 12 bases between their ends. Notes on this clonotype: The target of this receptor is not known. Base-call qualities are not available, and no considerably larger clone is one nucleotide away.

Study-wide conclusions, independent of this receptor: Estimates of total diversity based on one million sequenced T cells were considered lower bounds and underestimates. Compared with the aged group, the long-lived group had more naive CD4+ T cells, fewer expanded clones and increased TCR diversity, suggesting age selection. Bulk unsorted PBMC profiling prevented conclusive comparison of naive and antigen-experienced compartments. A strong correlation was found between observed TCR beta diversity and the percentage of naive T cells measured by flow cytometry. Donor CMV infection status was unknown, potentially confounding age-related changes in expanded clonotypes. As age increased, observed TCR beta diversity per million T cells dropped in a roughly linear way, and a significant reduction was already evident by age approximately 40.

Receptors were amplified or captured by 5' RACE. This sample was sequenced with an Illumina HiSeq 2500. A second 7 to 11 cycle PCR used a sample-barcoded 5' primer and a J-beta primer mix. A template-switch 5' adaptor carrying 12 random nucleotides introduced a unique molecular identifier onto each TCR beta cDNA molecule. Each sample yielded at least 2.5 million CDR3-containing paired-end reads. First-strand cDNA was synthesized from all RNA with the Mint cDNA synthesis kit, primed by a TRBC-specific oligonucleotide. All cDNA was treated with uracil-DNA glycosylase and then went through a first 18-cycle PCR with the universal primers M1SS and BC2_uni_R. The study's processing was this. Each sample was normalized by randomly selecting 1 million high-quality reads, each carrying a distinct molecular identifier. Reads with shared molecular identifiers were discarded instead of being binned into consensus sequences. MiTCR, run with a Q25 quality threshold and the strictest error-elimination algorithm, handled CDR3 identification, clonotype clustering and error correction. A nonparametric unseen species model with Euler transformation was used to estimate a lower bound on total TCR beta diversity. TCRdb reran the public reads through fastp at Q25 and MiXCR, keeping productive beta chains. CDR3 protein duplicates are merged, each entry listing the most common genes and DNA. TCRdb, not the original authors, processed these V and J calls. This sample is represented by about 1 million distinct CDR3 sequences; under 45% of them were singletons. The ten biggest clones cover 18% of the sample.

The approximately 40 donors, aged 6 to 90 years, were systemically healthy Caucasian individuals from Russia. About 9.8 milliliters of peripheral blood were drawn from each donor into EDTA-treated Vacutainer tubes. Ficoll-Paque density-gradient centrifugation was used to isolate PBMCs, with at least 7 million per sample. Total RNA, at least 6 micrograms per sample, was extracted from PBMCs with Trizol reagent. For every donor, flow cytometry on a PBMC aliquot measured the percentage of naive CD45RAhigh/CD27high T cells. The origin of this receptor is an older woman in good health. Material: blood. The chain joins TRBV5-5 to TRBJ2-5, with the D gene call left open. The CDR3 reads as follows: CASSLLWFDQETQYF. The sequenced DNA is TGTGCCAGCAGCTTGCTGTGGTTCGATCAAGAGACCCAGTACTTC.